Below, 22 T cell receptor beta chains from the same sample are listed, as sequenced in a study of T cell responses to AZD1222 COVID-19 vaccine. Clones were read by immunoSEQ multiplex PCR, and TCRdb kept only the in-frame ones, dropping some. Here the sample spans about 120,000 clones, about 89% being singletons. Sequenced here: peripheral blood, sampled on day 0 of AZD1222 vaccination. These receptor sequences come from an adult in good health.

The chain joins TRBV6-5 to TRBJ1-1; a possible D gene is TRBD1 (6 bases). The CDR3 has 12 residues. Germline V CDR1 and CDR2: MNHEY, SVGAGI. The CDR3 region has the DNA TGTGTCACCCGGCAGGGGTGGACTGAAGCTTTCTTT. This sequence encodes CVTRQGWTEAFF.

The chain employs TRBV5-5 and TRBJ1-3; D not certain. The CDR3 is made up of 15 amino acids. The V gene lost 0 bases and the J gene lost 2 bases, with 9 bases spanning the gap. Germline CDR1 and CDR2: SGHKS and YYEKEE (reference sequence). In nucleotides, the CDR3 is TGTGCCAGCAGCTTGGATGGGATTCCTGGAAACACCATATATTTT. Encoded protein: CASSLDGIPGNTIYF.

The gene calls are TRBV7-9 and TRBJ2-1; D is perhaps TRBD2 (5 bases). This CDR3 spans 12 amino acids. From germline, CDR1 is SEHNR and CDR2 FQNEAQ (reference sequence). V shed 5 bases and J shed 10 bases, with 12 bases lying between them. The CDR3 DNA is TGTGCCAGCAGCCACCAACGAGGGGAGCAGTTCTTC. This translates into CASSHQRGEQFF.

J is TRBJ1-6 and V is TRBV11-2, with D perhaps matching TRBD1 (6 bases). V was cut by 0 bases and J by 5 bases, with 17 bases left in between. The CDR3 length is 18 residues. Germline CDR1 is SGHAT and CDR2 is FQNNGV. The DNA for the CDR3 is TGTGCCAGCAGCTTAGATATAGGTATGGGGGCGGATAATTCACCCCTCCACTTT. This gives the protein CASSLDIGMGADNSPLHF.

The chain uses TRBV14 and TRBJ2-5; possible D gene TRBD1, 6 bases. V was cut by 4 bases and J by 3 bases, with 12 bases left in between. Looked up from germline, CDR1 is SGHDN and CDR2 is FVKESK. The CDR3 is made up of 14 amino acids. The CDR3 reads CASSRGRGKETQYF. CDR3 coding DNA: TGTGCCAGCAGCCGGGGAAGGGGGAAAGAGACCCAGTACTTC.

The V gene is TRBV24-1, the J gene TRBJ1-2; 8 nucleotides line up with TRBD1. Losses at the gene ends were 2 bases for V and 8 bases for J; bases not matched to a gene: 3. The CDR3 length is 13 residues. CDR1 is KGHDR, CDR2 SFDVKD, per germline. The CDR3: CATSDWTGMGYTF. CDR3 DNA: TGTGCCACCAGTGATTGGACAGGGATGGGCTACACCTTC.

The rearrangement joins TRBV11-2 to TRBJ1-2; unclear D gene. The germline V and J ends were trimmed by 5 bases and 1 base, with 8 bases remaining between them. Germline CDR1 reads SGHAT; CDR2 reads FQNNGV. CDR3 length equals 13 residues. CDR3 in amino acids: CASSHTGNYGYTF. CDR3 DNA sequence: TGTGCCAGCAGCCACACCGGTAACTATGGCTACACCTTC.

CDR3 DNA: TGTGCCAGTGCTTTACCCGGGACAGGGGGGGACACTGAAGCTTTCTTT. This codes for CASALPGTGGDTEAFF. This chain uses TRBV19 with TRBJ1-1; 11 positions match TRBD1. CDR1 LNHDA and CDR2 SQIVND come from the germline V gene (reference sequence). The CDR3 covers 16 residues. V gave up 8 bases and J gave up 3 bases; unmatched junction bases: 11.

This rearrangement joins TRBV9 to TRBJ2-2; 7 nucleotides agree with TRBD1. This CDR3 region has 16 residues. V was pared by 4 bases and J by 4 bases, with 10 bases of the junction left unmatched. Germline lookup yields CDR1 SGDLS and CDR2 YYNGEE. The CDR3 nucleotides read TGTGCCAGCAGCCTTTTTGACAGGGAAAGCACCGGGGAGCTGTTTTTT. Translation: CASSLFDRESTGELFF.

This rearrangement joins TRBV30 to TRBJ1-6; D is ambiguous. V gave up 3 bases and J gave up 10 bases, with 16 bases separating them. The CDR3 has 14 amino acids. Germline loops: CDR1 GTSNPN, CDR2 SVGIG (reference sequence). The CDR3 bases are TGTGCCTGGAGGGCAATAGCGGGCGGCTCACCCCTCCACTTT. Its protein is CAWRAIAGGSPLHF.

The chain recombines TRBV2 with TRBJ1-5; 7 bases match TRBD1. The CDR3 runs 13 residues. CDR1 and CDR2 from the germline V gene are SNHLY and FYNNEI. J was trimmed by 5 bases and V by 3 bases; bases with no gene match: 1. The CDR3, as DNA: TGTGCCAGCAGTGACCAGGGGGATCAGCCCCAGCATTTT. Protein: CASSDQGDQPQHF.

This clone was observed once. J is TRBJ1-2 and V is TRBV6-5; no reliable D call. The CDR3 consists of 12 residues. Germline V gives CDR1 MNHEY, CDR2 SVGAGI. V was cut by 7 bases and J by 8 bases, with 14 bases left in between. The CDR3 region is CASIGRAGGYTF. CDR3 in DNA: TGTGCCAGCATAGGTAGGGCTGGCGGCTACACCTTC.

This clone was observed a few times. The chain links TRBV9 to TRBJ2-2, with D unclear. Germline values: CDR1 SGDLS, CDR2 YYNGEE. Between the trimmed V and J ends, which lost 3 bases and 1 base, there was a span of 7 bases. The CDR3 has 14 amino acids. CDR3 residues: CASSGRGNTGELFF. CDR3 nucleotides: TGTGCCAGCAGCGGGAGAGGGAACACCGGGGAGCTGTTTTTT.

The CDR3 is CASRTGAGNTEAFF. CDR3 sequence (DNA): TGTGCCAGCAGAACAGGGGCGGGGAACACTGAAGCTTTCTTT. The gene calls are TRBV7-9 and TRBJ1-1; 7 nucleotides agree with TRBD1. The CDR3 length is 14 residues. V lost 6 bases and J lost 1; bases outside the gene matches: 5. Per germline, CDR1 SEHNR and CDR2 FQNEAQ (reference sequence).

This sequence joins TRBV15 and TRBJ1-4; perhaps TRBD1 as D (5 bases). V was trimmed by 1 base and J by 2 bases, leaving 8 bases between them. In germline, CDR1 is LNHNV, CDR2 YYDKDF (reference sequence). This CDR3 region has 15 residues. The CDR3 region is CATSRGGGTNEKLFF. The CDR3 region has the DNA TGTGCCACCAGCAGAGGCGGGGGGACTAATGAAAAACTGTTTTTT.

The chain links TRBV10-2 to TRBJ2-1; D is unresolved. This CDR3 has 14 amino acids. The V gene lost 6 bases and the J gene lost 0 bases, with 9 bases spanning the gap. Germline V gene lookup returns CDR1 WSHSY and CDR2 SAAADI. The CDR3: CASSGESSYNEQFF. As DNA, the CDR3 is TGCGCCAGCAGCGGAGAGAGCTCCTACAATGAGCAGTTCTTC.

The V call is TRBV7-3, the J call TRBJ1-5; no definite D call. From germline, CDR1 is SGHTA and CDR2 FQGTGA. This CDR3 has 13 amino acids. V was shortened by 3 bases and J by 7 bases, with 10 bases between the two germline ends. The CDR3 reads CASSLAGKQPQHF. DNA for the CDR3: TGTGCCAGCAGCTTGGCCGGAAAACAGCCCCAGCATTTT.

The chain carries TRBV3-1 (or the pseudogene TRBV3-2) and TRBJ2-1, with a possible D match to TRBD1 (7 bases). This CDR3 has 15 residues. Per germline, CDR1 LGHDT and CDR2 YNNKEL (reference sequence). Trimming shortened V by 5 bases and J by 8 bases, and 19 bases separated the two germline ends. DNA of the CDR3: TGTGCCAGCAGCACCCAGCCAGGGGGGACTTATGAGCAGTTCTTC. Translated: CASSTQPGGTYEQFF.

This rearrangement joins TRBV19 to TRBJ1-2, with no clear D. Trimming removed 9 bases from V and 3 bases from J, with 20 bases in between. The CDR3 extends over 15 amino acids. The germline V gene has CDR1 LNHDA and CDR2 SQIVND (reference sequence). The CDR3 sequence is CASAKLDRRDYGYTF. The CDR3 region has the DNA TGTGCCAGCGCAAAATTGGACCGGAGGGACTATGGCTACACCTTC.

The chain is built from TRBV5-1 and TRBJ2-7, with D perhaps assigned TRBD1 or TRBD2 (6 bases each). Germline values: CDR1 SGHRS, CDR2 YFSETQ. The CDR3 is 12 residues long. V was trimmed by 2 bases and J by 6 bases, leaving 9 bases between them. The CDR3 sequence: CASSLGGGEQYF. CDR3 DNA: TGCGCCAGCAGCTTAGGGGGAGGCGAGCAGTACTTC.

The chain couples TRBV3-1 (or the pseudogene TRBV3-2) to TRBJ1-2; D is unresolved. CDR3 length: 12 residues. Germline V CDR1 and CDR2: LGHDT, YNNKEL (reference sequence). Deletions cut 1 base from V and 6 bases from J, with 6 bases between. This chain's CDR3 is CASSQGFNGYTF. CDR3 sequence (DNA): TGTGCCAGCAGCCAAGGGTTTAATGGCTACACCTTC.

The V and J genes are TRBV5-4 and TRBJ2-7; maybe TRBD1 (5 bases). The CDR3 has 15 residues. The V gene lost 4 bases and the J gene lost 2 bases, with 16 bases spanning the gap. Germline values: CDR1 SGHNT, CDR2 YYREEE (reference sequence). The CDR3 nucleotides read TGTGCCAGCAGCCCGGACATAGTCCGCCCCTACGAGCAGTACTTC. This encodes CASSPDIVRPYEQYF.